One and the same sample provided the 31 T cell receptor beta chains below, sequenced in a study of blood T cell repertoires in COVID-19. The repertoire was sequenced with immunoSEQ multiplex PCR; TCRdb's copy has only in-frame clones and lacks some. The sample lists about 220,000 clones; under 90% were seen once. Sequenced input: peripheral blood. These receptors all come from a woman aged 55-70 years who had recovered from COVID-19.

The chain recombines TRBV6-5 with TRBJ2-1; the match to TRBD1 covers 7 bases. V trimming: 10 bases; J trimming: 4 bases; junction bases outside the gene matches: 7. CDR1 is MNHEY, CDR2 SVGAGI, per germline. The CDR3 extends over 13 amino acids. The CDR3 coding sequence is TGTGCCACCGCCGGGACAGCATACAATGAGCAGTTCTTC. Translated: CATAGTAYNEQFF.

This clone was counted only a few times. This chain joins TRBV6-6 and TRBJ1-1; 9 nucleotides match TRBD1. The germline CDR1 and CDR2 sequences are MNHNY and SVGAGI (reference sequence). The V segment lost 6 bases and the J segment 7 bases; nucleotides outside the gene matches: 12. This CDR3 spans 15 amino acids. CDR3 region: CASSRQNPTGGEAFF. The CDR3, as DNA: TGTGCCAGCAGCCGTCAAAATCCGACAGGGGGTGAAGCTTTCTTT.

The CDR3 spells CASSPSLQGGDYNSPLHF. Here the CDR3 DNA reads TGCGCCAGCAGCCCCAGCCTCCAGGGAGGGGACTATAATTCACCCCTCCACTTT. The chain links TRBV4-1 to TRBJ1-6, with D possibly being TRBD1 (5 bases). CDR3 size: 18 residues. Per germline, CDR1 MGHRA and CDR2 YSYEKL. The V and J ends lost 4 bases and 3 bases respectively, with 19 bases between them.

This clone was counted once. For the CDR3, the DNA is TGTGCCAGCAGCGTATCGGGGAGCCAGCCCCAGCATTTT. Amino acids: CASSVSGSQPQHF. The J gene is TRBJ1-5, the V gene TRBV9; D gene uncertain. CDR3 size: 13 residues. Germline values: CDR1 SGDLS, CDR2 YYNGEE. V lost 1 base, J lost 7 bases, and 9 bases lay in between. The variable domain in full, completed from reference TRBV9 and TRBJ1-5, reads DSGVTQTPKHLITATGQRVTLRCSPRSGDLSVYWYQQSLDQGLQFLIQYYNGEERAKGNILERFSAQQFPDLHSELNLSSLELGDSALYFCASSVSGSQPQHFGDGTRLSIL.

The rearrangement uses TRBV29-1 and TRBJ2-1; TRBD1 might be the D (5 bases). The CDR3 extends over 13 amino acids. Germline-derived CDR1 and CDR2 are SQVTM and ANQGSEA. V lost 2 bases and J lost 5, with 10 bases in between. The CDR3 bases are TGCAGCGTTGAAAGGGAAGGGGACAATGAGCAGTTCTTC. Protein product: CSVEREGDNEQFF.

V and J are TRBV7-3 and TRBJ2-3; possibly TRBD1 for D (6 bases). The CDR3 contains 13 residues. In germline, CDR1 is SGHTA, CDR2 FQGTGA. The V end lost 5 bases, the J end lost 4 bases, and 10 bases lay between the germline ends. The CDR3 DNA sequence: TGTGCCAGCAGCCTTTCAGGGGCAGATACGCAGTATTTT. This translates into CASSLSGADTQYF.

A remark on this clone: The CDR3 does not end in the conserved phenylalanine or tryptophan, so this is likely a read error. Because the CDR3's place on the DNA is in doubt, the DNA is left out and the CDR3 is given as listed by TCRdb. The chain uses TRBV12-3 or TRBV12-4 and TRBJ1-1. From its first to its last residue, the CDR3 has 8 amino acids. This chain's CDR3 is CASSLPGV.

This rearrangement joins TRBV30 to TRBJ1-2; D is possibly TRBD1 (5 bases). Trimming removed 7 bases from V and 4 bases from J, with 19 bases in between. The CDR3 is 14 amino acids. From germline, CDR1 is GTSNPN and CDR2 SVGIG (reference sequence). The CDR3 protein is CASKRGSSLYGYTF. CDR3 DNA sequence: TGTGCCTCAAAAAGGGGCAGTTCCCTCTATGGCTACACCTTC. The entire variable domain, with the rest obtained from reference TRBV30 and TRBJ1-2, is as follows: SQTIHQWPATLVQPVGSPLSLECTVEGTSNPNLYWYRQAAGRGLQLLFYSVGIGQISSEVPQNLSASRPQDRQFILSSKKLLLSDSGFYLCASKRGSSLYGYTFGSGTRLTVV.

This clone was seen a single time. This chain connects TRBV12-3 or TRBV12-4 to TRBJ1-6; D gene ambiguous. The V end lost 2 bases, the J end lost 7 bases, and 3 bases lay between the germline ends. This CDR3 region has 12 residues. The CDR3 region is CASSLQNSPLHF. CDR3 in DNA: TGTGCCAGCAGTTTACAGAATTCACCCCTCCACTTT.

V and J are TRBV7-2 and TRBJ2-3, with TRBD2 matching 7 bases. The CDR3 is made up of 14 amino acids. Trimming took 5 bases from V and 8 from J; bases not matched to a gene: 10. Germline assignment: CDR1 SGHTA and CDR2 FQGNSA. The CDR3 DNA follows: TGTGCCAGCAGCCCTGGGGGACTATTCATTACGCAGTATTTT. Encoded protein: CASSPGGLFITQYF.

The V gene is TRBV15, the J gene TRBJ1-2; 8 nucleotides align to TRBD1. The trim removed 4 bases at V and 4 bases at J, leaving 2 bases unmatched. Germline assignment: CDR1 LNHNV and CDR2 YYDKDF (reference sequence). This CDR3 contains 13 residues. CDR3 sequence reads: CATSIDRGYGYTF. The CDR3 bases are TGTGCCACCAGCATAGACAGGGGCTATGGCTACACCTTC.

The DNA of the CDR3 is TGTGCCAGTAGCCTCGGGGATTCCCTATACGAGCAGTACTTC. Translating gives CASSLGDSLYEQYF. The rearrangement links TRBV19 to TRBJ2-7, with D perhaps matching TRBD2 (5 bases). In germline, CDR1 is LNHDA, CDR2 SQIVND (reference sequence). CDR3 length equals 14 residues. The V and J ends lost 6 bases and 4 bases respectively, with 16 bases between them.

This clone was counted only a few times. This chain uses TRBV19 with TRBJ1-6; D ambiguous. Trimming stripped 6 bases from V and 0 bases from J, with 9 bases between. Germline V gene data show CDR1 as LNHDA and CDR2 as SQIVND (reference sequence). The CDR3 totals 15 residues. As DNA, the CDR3 is TGTGCCAGTAGCGGACGGGGCTCCTATAATTCACCCCTCCACTTT. Translation: CASSGRGSYNSPLHF.

This clone has a single count. The genes are TRBV4-1 and TRBJ1-4; possibly TRBD1 for D (5 bases). Between the trimmed V and J ends, which lost 3 bases and 5 bases, there was a span of 10 bases. Germline V gives CDR1 MGHRA, CDR2 YSYEKL. The CDR3 runs 14 residues. CDR3 in DNA: TGCGCCAGCAGCCAGGGGGGAGGCAATGAAAAACTGTTTTTT. It translates to CASSQGGGNEKLFF.

This chain uses TRBV18 with TRBJ2-5, with D possibly TRBD1 on 5 matching bases. This CDR3 region has 12 residues. Germline V gene data show CDR1 as KGHSH and CDR2 as LQKENI. Deletions cut 3 bases from V and 4 bases from J, with 6 bases between. The CDR3 DNA is TGTGCCAGCTCACCCGACAGAGAGACCCAGTACTTC. Residues: CASSPDRETQYF. Full variable domain (remainder filled in from reference TRBV18 and TRBJ2-5): NAGVMQNPRHLVRRRGQEARLRCSPMKGHSHVYWYRQLPEEGLKFMVYLQKENIIDESGMPKERFSAEFPKEGPSILRIQQVVRGDSAAYFCASSPDRETQYFGPGTRLLVL.

The chain's CDR3 is CASSETRGYNEQFF. In DNA, the CDR3 is TGTGCCAGCAGTGAAACCAGGGGATACAATGAGCAGTTCTTC. The gene calls are TRBV6-1 and TRBJ2-1; tentative D call: TRBD1 (6 bases). Trimming stripped 2 bases from V and 4 bases from J, with 9 bases between. Germline-derived CDR1 and CDR2 are MNHNS and SASEGT. This CDR3 spans 14 amino acids.

This sequence joins TRBV5-1 and TRBJ2-7; D call uncertain. Between the trimmed V and J ends, which lost 4 bases and 9 bases, there was a span of 26 bases. Germline V gene lookup returns CDR1 SGHRS and CDR2 YFSETQ. This CDR3 spans 16 amino acids. CDR3 sequence: CASSLTPQNMVAVQYF. CDR3 in DNA: TGCGCCAGCAGCCTCACACCCCAGAACATGGTCGCGGTGCAGTACTTC.

The chain couples TRBV24-1 to TRBJ2-1, with 9 bases matching TRBD2. V dropped 4 bases and J dropped 5; count of bases not matched to a gene: 5. Germline loops: CDR1 KGHDR, CDR2 SFDVKD. This CDR3 is 15 amino acids long. CDR3 protein: CATSDPSGTNNEQFF. The CDR3 DNA follows: TGTGCCACCAGTGACCCTAGCGGGACGAACAATGAGCAGTTCTTC.

The V call is TRBV9, the J call TRBJ1-1, with D uncertain. The CDR3 covers 14 residues. Between the trimmed V and J ends, which lost 0 bases and 5 bases, there was a span of 11 bases. In germline, CDR1 is SGDLS, CDR2 YYNGEE. The CDR3 loop is CASSVGGGVTEAFF. The CDR3 DNA is TGTGCCAGCAGCGTAGGTGGCGGGGTGACTGAAGCTTTCTTT.

V usage is TRBV6-2 or TRBV6-3 and J usage is TRBJ2-1, with TRBD2 matching over 9 bases. Losses at the gene ends were 2 bases for V and 0 bases for J; bases not matched to a gene: 5. The germline V gene has CDR1 MNHEY and CDR2 SVGEGT. The CDR3 loop spans 17 amino acids. Here the CDR3 reads CASSYRLAASSYNEQFF. CDR3 in DNA: TGTGCCAGCAGTTACAGACTAGCGGCCAGCTCCTACAATGAGCAGTTCTTC.

This clone was recorded at least ten times. The chain links TRBV5-1 to TRBJ2-7; no definite D call. The CDR3 loop spans 14 amino acids. V lost 4 bases, J lost 3 bases, and 14 bases lay in between. Germline V gives CDR1 SGHRS, CDR2 YFSETQ. This CDR3 is CASSGQSLNYEQYF. CDR3 coding DNA: TGCGCCAGCAGCGGGCAGAGCCTCAACTACGAGCAGTACTTC.

J is TRBJ1-1 and V is TRBV7-9; 8 positions agree with TRBD1. The V and J ends lost 5 bases and 10 bases, in that order; junction bases with no gene match: 6. CDR3 size: 12 residues. Germline V gene data show CDR1 as SEHNR and CDR2 as FQNEAQ (reference sequence). The CDR3 DNA reads TGTGCCAGCAGCGACAGGGGAAGGGGAGCTTTCTTT. Translation gives CASSDRGRGAFF.

This chain connects TRBV6-2 or TRBV6-3 to TRBJ1-2, with D uncertain. V shed 2 bases and J shed 3 bases, with 10 bases lying between them. Germline V gene sequence: CDR1 MNHEY, CDR2 SVGEGT. This CDR3 has 14 amino acids. This CDR3 is CASSYIETYYGYTF. The CDR3 DNA follows: TGTGCCAGCAGTTACATAGAGACTTACTATGGCTACACCTTC.

On this clone: Other DNA variants within this sample encode the same CDR3. The genes are TRBV30 and TRBJ2-5; tentative D call: TRBD2 (6 bases). V was shortened by 0 bases and J by 5 bases, with 10 bases between the two germline ends. CDR1 GTSNPN and CDR2 SVGIG come from the germline V gene (reference sequence). This CDR3 has 13 amino acids. Written as DNA, the CDR3 is TGTGCCTGGAGTGTCGGGGGTGGGGAGACCCAGTACTTC. Its translation is CAWSVGGGETQYF.

V and J are TRBV7-8 and TRBJ2-7; 8 positions agree with TRBD2. This CDR3 has 15 amino acids. Germline V gives CDR1 SGHVS, CDR2 FQNEAQ. V was pared by 0 bases and J by 7 bases, with 8 bases of the junction left unmatched. The CDR3 DNA follows: TGTGCCAGCAGCTTAGCCCAGCGGGGGTTGGGGGAGCAGTACTTC. This encodes CASSLAQRGLGEQYF. The full variable domain, in which reference TRBV7-8 and TRBJ2-7 provide the parts outside the CDR3, is GAGVSQSPRYKVAKRGQDVALRCDPISGHVSLFWYQQALGQGPEFLTYFQNEAQLDKSGLPSDRFFAERPEGSVSTLKIQRTQQEDSAVYLCASSLAQRGLGEQYFGPGTRLTVT.

This chain links TRBV19 with TRBJ2-2, with a tentative D call TRBD1 (6 bases). V was clipped by 4 bases and J by 1 base, with 16 bases between them. This CDR3 has 17 amino acids. Germline lookup yields CDR1 LNHDA and CDR2 SQIVND (reference sequence). The CDR3 coding sequence is TGTGCCAGTAGTACTCTCTACAGGGCAGTGAACACCGGGGAGCTGTTTTTT. Its translation: CASSTLYRAVNTGELFF.

The chain employs TRBV7-8 and TRBJ1-5, with D uncertain. The V gene's germline CDR1 is SGHVS and CDR2 FQNEAQ. The CDR3 has 13 residues. V was clipped by 5 bases and J by 5 bases, with 10 bases between them. The CDR3 bases are TGTGCCAGCAGCAACCGCGGGGATCAGCCCCAGCATTTT. Protein: CASSNRGDQPQHF.

This clone was observed a few times. The rearrangement links TRBV7-2 to TRBJ2-3; TRBD2 matches at 7 bases. V trimming: 2 bases; J trimming: 4 bases; junction bases outside the gene matches: 3. The germline V gene has CDR1 SGHTA and CDR2 FQGNSA. CDR3 length: 14 amino acids. CDR3 region: CASSLKAGPDTQYF. DNA for the CDR3: TGTGCCAGCAGCTTAAAAGCGGGGCCAGATACGCAGTATTTT. The full variable domain, its missing parts supplied by reference TRBV7-2 and TRBJ2-3, is GAGVSQSPSNKVTEKGKDVELRCDPISGHTALYWYRQSLGQGLEFLIYFQGNSAPDKSGLPSDRFSAERTGGSVSTLTIQRTQQEDSAVYLCASSLKAGPDTQYFGPGTRLTVL.

This rearrangement joins TRBV25-1 to TRBJ2-7; no reliable D call. The germline V gene has CDR1 MGHDK and CDR2 SYGVNS. Between the trimmed V and J ends, which lost 3 bases and 5 bases, there was a span of 20 bases. CDR3 length equals 16 residues. The CDR3 here is CASSDALSLRSDEQYF. The CDR3 DNA sequence: TGTGCCAGCAGTGACGCCCTTAGCCTTCGAAGCGACGAGCAGTACTTC.

The genes are TRBV9 and TRBJ2-2; 9 bases agree with TRBD1. This CDR3 is 15 amino acids long. V lost 3 bases and J lost 5; bases outside the gene matches: 5. Germline CDR1 is SGDLS and CDR2 is YYNGEE. The CDR3 reads CASSGGQGRTGELFF. The CDR3 DNA is TGTGCCAGCAGCGGGGGACAGGGTAGGACCGGGGAGCTGTTTTTT.

The chain recombines TRBV2 with TRBJ1-5, with D tentatively TRBD1 (5 bases). This CDR3 has 16 amino acids. Per germline, CDR1 SNHLY and CDR2 FYNNEI. Between the trimmed V and J ends, which lost 6 bases and 2 bases, there was a span of 17 bases. The CDR3, as DNA: TGTGCCAGCAGGCCCGGACAAATGAGCGGCAATCAGCCCCAGCATTTT. Its translation: CASRPGQMSGNQPQHF. Combining the CDR3 with reference TRBV2 and TRBJ1-5 gives the whole variable domain EPEVTQTPSHQVTQMGQEVILRCVPISNHLYFYWYRQILGQKVEFLVSFYNNEISEKSEIFDDQFSVERPDGSNFTLKIRSTKLEDSAMYFCASRPGQMSGNQPQHFGDGTRLSIL.